These 15 T cell receptor beta chains were all obtained from the same sample, sequenced in a study of identical twins. One entry per CDR3 protein, called by TCRdb with MiXCR from the 5' RACE reads. The repertoire includes hundreds of thousands of distinct CDR3 sequences, roughly 7.2% of them detected once, and roughly 1.5% sits in the top ten. The same data also went into a second study, on yellow fever vaccine responses in identical twins.

The sequenced sample consisted of PBMCs. The origin of the receptors is a woman younger than 35 in good health.

The sample holds many counts of this clonotype. CDR3 in amino acids: CSATQRNTEAFF. CDR3 DNA: TGCAGTGCTACGCAGAGGAACACTGAAGCTTTCTTT. This chain links TRBV20-1 with TRBJ1-1; D not certain. The CDR3 consists of 12 residues. Trimming pared 4 bases from V and 1 base from J, leaving 7 bases between. The V gene's germline CDR1 is DFQATT and CDR2 SNEGSKA (reference sequence).

A few counts support this clonotype. V and J are TRBV20-1 and TRBJ2-3; 15 nucleotides agree with TRBD2. The CDR3 is made up of 20 amino acids. With 1 base clipped from V and 3 bases from J, the junction kept 14 bases outside the gene matches. Looked up from germline, CDR1 is DFQATT and CDR2 is SNEGSKA (reference sequence). CDR3 sequence: CSARGWGTSGGSSRTDTQYF. CDR3 in DNA: TGCAGTGCTAGAGGTTGGGGGACTAGCGGGGGGTCGAGTAGAACAGATACGCAGTATTTT.

The table lists this clonotype with a few counts. This chain links TRBV28 with TRBJ2-1; D ambiguous. CDR1 is MDHEN and CDR2 is SYDVKM in the germline V gene. The V end was cut by 7 bases, the J end by 6 bases, with 10 bases between. The CDR3 loop spans 12 amino acids. CDR3: CASNQQLNEQFF. The CDR3 region has the DNA TGTGCCAGCAACCAGCAGCTCAATGAGCAGTTCTTC. Full variable domain (remainder filled in from reference TRBV28 and TRBJ2-1): DVKVTQSSRYLVKRTGEKVFLECVQDMDHENMFWYRQDPGLGLRLIYFSYDVKMKEKGDIPEGYSVSREKKERFSLILESASTNQTSMYLCASNQQLNEQFFGPGTRLTVL.

Note on this clonotype: An end of the junction does not agree with germline; a read error may underlie this. V gene TRBV5-5 combines with J gene TRBJ2-2, with TRBD2 matching over 7 bases. The CDR3 consists of 14 residues. In germline, CDR1 is SGHKS, CDR2 YYEKEE (reference sequence). The CDR3 sequence is CAISPRGLSGELLF. CDR3 nucleotide sequence: TGTGCCATCAGCCCTAGGGGACTCAGCGGGGAGCTGCTTTTT.

This clonotype was counted at least ten times. The V call is TRBV29-1, the J call TRBJ2-3; D not resolved. The CDR3 is made up of 10 amino acids. Germline CDR1 SQVTM, CDR2 ANQGSEA. Trimming removed 5 bases from V and 6 bases from J, with 6 bases in between. The CDR3 sequence: CSVRLDTQYF. In DNA form, the CDR3 reads TGCAGCGTTCGACTGGATACGCAGTATTTT.

The chain links TRBV7-9 to TRBJ1-1; tentatively, D is TRBD1 (5 bases). CDR1 and CDR2 from the germline V gene are SEHNR and FQNEAQ (reference sequence). V lost 3 bases, J lost 3 bases, and 14 bases lay in between. The CDR3 loop spans 15 amino acids. The CDR3 coding sequence is TGTGCCAGCAGCTTGGGAGCGGGGCTGGACACTGAAGCTTTCTTT. Its protein is CASSLGAGLDTEAFF.

In this sample, this clonotype turned up a few times. Here the CDR3 reads CASSPPAGTYNEQFF. In DNA, the CDR3 is TGTGCCAGCAGCCCCCCAGCGGGGACTTACAATGAGCAGTTCTTC. This rearrangement joins TRBV9 to TRBJ2-1, with 7 bases lining up with TRBD2. This CDR3 is built from 15 residues. After removal of 4 bases from V and 4 bases from J, the junction contained 8 bases not matched to a gene. Germline CDR1 and CDR2: SGDLS and YYNGEE.

There are a few counts of this clonotype. The chain carries TRBV20-1 and TRBJ1-5; a possible D gene is TRBD1 (5 bases). The CDR3 is 15 residues long. CDR1 is DFQATT, CDR2 SNEGSKA, per germline (reference sequence). The V and J ends lost 3 bases and 2 bases respectively, with 14 bases between them. The CDR3 here is CSARSQSGGNQPQHF. CDR3 DNA: TGCAGTGCTAGGTCCCAATCGGGGGGCAATCAGCCCCAGCATTTT.

At least ten counts were recorded for this clonotype. This chain uses TRBV5-1 with TRBJ2-5; D remains unclear. This CDR3 contains 12 residues. Germline CDR1 reads SGHRS; CDR2 reads YFSETQ. Trimming stripped 2 bases from V and 3 bases from J, with 5 bases between. The CDR3 loop reads CASSFGEETQYF. The CDR3 DNA reads TGCGCCAGCAGCTTCGGTGAAGAGACCCAGTACTTC. Based on the CDR3 plus reference TRBV5-1 and TRBJ2-5, the full variable domain is KAGVTQTPRYLIKTRGQQVTLSCSPISGHRSVSWYQQTPGQGLQFLFEYFSETQRNKGNFPGRFSGRQFSNSRSEMNVSTLELGDSALYLCASSFGEETQYFGPGTRLLVL.

This clonotype has ten or more counts. V gene TRBV12-3 or TRBV12-4 combines with J gene TRBJ2-3, with a weak D call TRBD2 (5 bases). This CDR3 is built from 14 residues. V dropped 3 bases and J dropped 4 bases, with 11 bases sitting between them. CDR3 bases: TGTGCCAGCAGTTTCTCCACAGCGGCAGATACGCAGTATTTT. Encoded protein: CASSFSTAADTQYF.

The chain carries TRBV12-3 or TRBV12-4 and TRBJ2-6, with D perhaps TRBD2 (5 bases). V gave up 3 bases and J gave up 9 bases, with 9 bases separating them. The CDR3 length is 13 residues. In DNA form, the CDR3 reads TGTGCCAGCAGTTTGAGCGGACGCAACGTCCTGACTTTC. Its translation is CASSLSGRNVLTF.

This clonotype was counted a few times. The rearrangement joins TRBV20-1 to TRBJ2-5; weak D call: TRBD1 (6 bases). V gave up 1 base and J gave up 5 bases, with 14 bases separating them. There are 14 residues in the CDR3. CDR1 is DFQATT, CDR2 SNEGSKA, per germline (reference sequence). The CDR3 DNA reads TGCAGTGCTAGAGGGGGACACTTTGGGGAGACCCAGTACTTC. Translation gives CSARGGHFGETQYF.

At least ten counts were recorded for this clonotype. This chain links TRBV29-1 with TRBJ2-3; tentatively, D is TRBD1 (5 bases). The CDR3 covers 14 residues. Germline V gene sequence: CDR1 SQVTM, CDR2 ANQGSEA. With 7 bases removed from V and 0 bases from J, the gap between germline ends came to 14 bases. CDR3 DNA: TGCAGCGCCCGACCTGGGGCTAGCACAGATACGCAGTATTTT. Its protein product is CSARPGASTDTQYF.

This clonotype was detected only a few times. V is TRBV3-1 and J is TRBJ2-1; D perhaps matches TRBD2 (6 bases). The CDR3 consists of 19 residues. Germline CDR1 and CDR2: LGHDT and YNNKEL (reference sequence). With 0 bases removed from V and 1 base from J, the gap between germline ends came to 19 bases. The CDR3: CASSQEMGYGGRSYNEQFF. The CDR3 bases are TGTGCCAGCAGCCAAGAAATGGGCTACGGGGGTAGGTCCTACAATGAGCAGTTCTTC.

The rearrangement joins TRBV5-1 to TRBJ2-1; 8 bases match TRBD2. The germline V gene encodes CDR1 SGHRS and CDR2 YFSETQ. The CDR3 consists of 14 residues. The V segment lost 4 bases and the J segment 9 bases; nucleotides outside the gene matches: 9. The CDR3 region is CASSTAGGRLEQFF. CDR3 nucleotide sequence: TGCGCCAGCAGCACTGCGGGGGGCCGGCTTGAGCAGTTCTTC.